This paragraph covers one T cell receptor beta chain sequence. It lacks a known antigen. Base quality data are lacking; no much larger clone is found one base away. To prepare the library, the immunoSEQ multiplex PCR assay was applied. RNA was extracted from all samples and reverse transcribed into cDNA as template for TCR sequencing. SuperScript III was used for first-strand cDNA synthesis, primed with a 2:1 mix of oligo-dT and random hexamers. A synthetic immune receptor repertoire was used to measure amplification bias, and any remaining bias was corrected computationally. In the original analysis: Raw reads were preprocessed for error removal, and CDR3 was defined according to IMGT conventions as running from the conserved cysteine to phenylalanine. Clonality was computed by normalizing Shannon entropy by log2 of the number of productive unique TCRs and subtracting the result from 1. CD4 or CD8 identity of scalp clones was inferred by cross-referencing scalp TCRbeta sequences with sorted blood CD4 and CD8 repertoires. The clones in this table, taken by TCRdb from immuneACCESS, are in-frame only. Not every clone is retained; where verified, under half of the shortfall comes from an unresolved V gene, and the cause of the rest is unknown. V, J and clone size reflect that table, while D and trimming were determined from the DNA. This sample comprises over 150,000 clones, 40% to 65% of them detected only once. The top ten hold 11% of the sample.

This record comes from a study of CD8+ T cells in alopecia areata (dated 2018 in TCRdb). Looking at the study overall: The treated patients, all with moderate-to-severe alopecia areata, were enrolled in an open-label pilot trial of oral tofacitinib given at 5 to 10 mg twice daily. In both human patients and the C3H/HeJ mouse model, the study applied high-throughput TCRbeta sequencing to look at T cell clonal expansion in alopecia areata. Tofacitinib-treated patients had biopsies at baseline and at 4 and 24 weeks of treatment, with a later scalp biopsy in several patients. The SALT score, which quantifies the percentage of affected scalp surface area, was used to measure disease severity in treated patients. Amplification of TCRbeta CDR3 regions was done by immunoSEQ multiplex PCR using 35 Vbeta forward primers and 13 Jbeta reverse primers. RNA was extracted with the PAXgene miRNA kit for fixed scalp, the miRNeasy kit for PBMCs, and the RNeasy kit for mouse skin. Tofacitinib was administered for 6 to 18 months, and 6 months of follow-up off drug were then conducted to assess delayed response and recurrence. Human TCRbeta sequencing covered scalp tissue and sorted CD4+ and CD8+ peripheral blood T cells from patchy and totalis/universalis alopecia areata patients and healthy controls. Scalp clonality was compared among normal scalp (n=4), patchy alopecia areata scalp (n=8), and alopecia totalis/universalis scalp (n=8).

The sample's time point, from its label and the paper: around 24 weeks on oral tofacitinib. The treatment or condition label, as the study defines it: oral pan-JAK inhibitor, 5-10 mg twice daily. Lesional scalp punch biopsies and peripheral blood were collected from alopecia areata patients. PBMCs were isolated by density centrifugation and stained for CD3, CD4 and CD8, and CD4+ and CD8+ T cells were sorted on a FACSAria. The germline V end is reduced by 9 bases and the J end by 7 bases; junction bases left unmatched: 7. CDR1 and CDR2 were assigned from the germline V gene as SNHLY and FYNNEI. The CDR3 goes from the cysteine to the phenylalanine over 13 residues. The DNA shown is the 39-base CDR3, in frame from base 1. General findings and caveats noted by the study authors: Because the treated cohort was small and included a single nonresponder, larger studies are needed to assess links between baseline CD8+ expansion and response. With tofacitinib, both scalp clonality and the number of expanded CD8+ clones among the top 100 scalp clones went down significantly. Resident alphabeta T cells in normal human skin are also sequenced, complicating scalp TCR repertoire analysis, unlike mouse skin dominated by gammadelta T cells. Compared with normal scalp, lesional scalp, particularly in alopecia totalis/universalis, had higher clonality and more expanded CD8+ clones, which suggests antigenic drive. Many expanded lesional clones were found to persist in scalp and blood during tofacitinib treatment, and relapse after treatment cessation may be partly explained by this persistence. Shared TCR sequences between patients were less evident than in mice, which may be partly attributable to HLA diversity in the patient population.

The chain is encoded by TRBV2 joined to TRBJ2-1; 9 of the junction bases match TRBD1. The sequences come from CD8+ T cells sorted from blood, collected at week 24, from a patient treated with tofacitinib. This clonotype originated in a human donor with alopecia areata. The base sequence is TGTGCCAGTCCTAGGACAGGGGTAAATGAGCAGTTCTTC. This encodes CASPRTGVNEQFF. This CDR3, with the reference TRBV2 and TRBJ2-1 proteins standing in past its ends, gives the full variable domain EPEVTQTPSHQVTQMGQEVILRCVPISNHLYFYWYRQILGQKVEFLVSFYNNEISEKSEIFDDQFSVERPDGSNFTLKIRSTKLEDSAMYFCASPRTGVNEQFFGPGTRLTVL.